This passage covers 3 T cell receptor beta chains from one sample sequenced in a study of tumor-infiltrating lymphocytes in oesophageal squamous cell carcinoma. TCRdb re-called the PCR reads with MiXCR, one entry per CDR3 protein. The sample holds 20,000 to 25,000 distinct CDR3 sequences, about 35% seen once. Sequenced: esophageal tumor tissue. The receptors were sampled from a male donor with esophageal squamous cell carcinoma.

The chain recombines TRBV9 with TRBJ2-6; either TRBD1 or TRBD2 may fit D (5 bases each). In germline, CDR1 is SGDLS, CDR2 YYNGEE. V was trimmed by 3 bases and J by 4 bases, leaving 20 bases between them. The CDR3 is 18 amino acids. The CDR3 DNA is TGTGCCAGCAGCGATACTGGGACGGTCCTTTGGGGGGCCAACGTCCTGACTTTC. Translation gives CASSDTGTVLWGANVLTF.

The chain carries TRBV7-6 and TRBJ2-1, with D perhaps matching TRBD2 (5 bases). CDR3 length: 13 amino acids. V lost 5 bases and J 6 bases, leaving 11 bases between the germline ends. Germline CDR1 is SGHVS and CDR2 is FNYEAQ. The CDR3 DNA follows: TGTGCCAGCAGCCATGCTGGGAGCAATGAGCAGTTCTTC. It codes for CASSHAGSNEQFF.

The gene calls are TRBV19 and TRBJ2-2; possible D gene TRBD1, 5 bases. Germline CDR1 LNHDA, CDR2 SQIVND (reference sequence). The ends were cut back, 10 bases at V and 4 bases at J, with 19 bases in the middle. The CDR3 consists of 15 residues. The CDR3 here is CATITNQGSTGELFF. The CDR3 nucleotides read TGTGCCACCATTACCAACCAGGGTTCCACCGGGGAGCTGTTTTTT.